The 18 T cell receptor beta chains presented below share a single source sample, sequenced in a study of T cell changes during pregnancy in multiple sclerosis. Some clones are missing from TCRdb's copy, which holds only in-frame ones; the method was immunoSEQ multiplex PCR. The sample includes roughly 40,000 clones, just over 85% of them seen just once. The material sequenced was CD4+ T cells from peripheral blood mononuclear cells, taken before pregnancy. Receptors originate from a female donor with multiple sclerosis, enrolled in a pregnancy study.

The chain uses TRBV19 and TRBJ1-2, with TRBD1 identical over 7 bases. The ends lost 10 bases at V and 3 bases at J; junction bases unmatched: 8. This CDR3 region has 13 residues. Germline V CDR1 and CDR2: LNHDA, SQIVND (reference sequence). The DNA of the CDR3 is TGTGCCACCACTCACGACAGGGACTATGGCTACACCTTC. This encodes CATTHDRDYGYTF.

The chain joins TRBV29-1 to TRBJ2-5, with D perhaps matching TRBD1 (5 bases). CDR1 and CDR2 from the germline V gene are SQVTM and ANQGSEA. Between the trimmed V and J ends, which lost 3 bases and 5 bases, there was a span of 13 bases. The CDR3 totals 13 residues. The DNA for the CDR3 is TGCAGCGTTGAGATTTGGGGCCTCGAGACCCAGTACTTC. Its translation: CSVEIWGLETQYF.

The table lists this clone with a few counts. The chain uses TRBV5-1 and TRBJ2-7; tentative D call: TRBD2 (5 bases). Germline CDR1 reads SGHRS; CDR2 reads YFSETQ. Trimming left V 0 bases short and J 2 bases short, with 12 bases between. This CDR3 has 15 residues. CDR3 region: CASSLAEGFPYEQYF. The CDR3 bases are TGCGCCAGCAGCTTGGCCGAGGGCTTCCCCTACGAGCAGTACTTC.

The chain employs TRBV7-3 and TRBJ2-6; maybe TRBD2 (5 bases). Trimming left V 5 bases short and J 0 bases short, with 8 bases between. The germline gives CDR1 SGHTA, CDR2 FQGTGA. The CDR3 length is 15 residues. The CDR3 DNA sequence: TGTGCCAGCAGCCTAGGGAGCTCTGGGGCCAACGTCCTGACTTTC. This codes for CASSLGSSGANVLTF.

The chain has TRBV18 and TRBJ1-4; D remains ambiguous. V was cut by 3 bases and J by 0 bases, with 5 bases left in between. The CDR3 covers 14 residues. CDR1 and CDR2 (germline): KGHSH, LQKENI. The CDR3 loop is CASSPGATNEKLFF. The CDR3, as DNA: TGTGCCAGCTCACCGGGAGCAACTAATGAAAAACTGTTTTTT.

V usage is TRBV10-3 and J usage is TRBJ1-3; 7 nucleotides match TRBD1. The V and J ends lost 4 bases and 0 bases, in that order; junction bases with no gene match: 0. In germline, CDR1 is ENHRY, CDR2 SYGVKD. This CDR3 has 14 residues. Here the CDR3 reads CAISGTGSGNTIYF. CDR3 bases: TGTGCCATCAGTGGGACAGGCTCTGGAAACACCATATATTTT.

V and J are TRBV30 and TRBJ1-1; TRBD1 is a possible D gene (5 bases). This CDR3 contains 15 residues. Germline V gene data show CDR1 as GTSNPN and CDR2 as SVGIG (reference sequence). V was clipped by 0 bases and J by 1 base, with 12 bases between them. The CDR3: CAWSVGGVANTEAFF. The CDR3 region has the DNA TGTGCCTGGAGTGTCGGGGGGGTCGCGAACACTGAAGCTTTCTTT.

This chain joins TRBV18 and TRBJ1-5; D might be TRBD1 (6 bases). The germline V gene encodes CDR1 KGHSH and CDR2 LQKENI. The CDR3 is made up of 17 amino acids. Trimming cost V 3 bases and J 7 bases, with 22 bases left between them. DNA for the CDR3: TGTGCCAGCTCACCCCCCGCAGGGGCAGGCGGTGAGCAGCCCCAGCATTTT. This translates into CASSPPAGAGGEQPQHF.

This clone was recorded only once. The chain's CDR3 is CASSPTERVVHEQYF. CDR3 sequence (DNA): TGTGCCAGCTCACCGACGGAGCGGGTGGTGCACGAGCAGTACTTC. The chain uses TRBV18 and TRBJ2-7, with a tentative D call TRBD2 (6 bases). In germline, CDR1 is KGHSH, CDR2 LQKENI. The CDR3 contains 15 residues. V lost 3 bases to trimming and J lost 5 bases, with 17 bases between them. Drawing the rest from reference TRBV18 and TRBJ2-7, the complete variable domain is NAGVMQNPRHLVRRRGQEARLRCSPMKGHSHVYWYRQLPEEGLKFMVYLQKENIIDESGMPKERFSAEFPKEGPSILRIQQVVRGDSAAYFCASSPTERVVHEQYFGPGTRLTVT.

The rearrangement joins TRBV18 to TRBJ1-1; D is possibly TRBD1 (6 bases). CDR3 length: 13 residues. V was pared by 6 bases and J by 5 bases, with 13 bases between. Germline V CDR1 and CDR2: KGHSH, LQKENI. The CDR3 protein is CASSRRGNTEAFF. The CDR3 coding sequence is TGTGCCAGCTCGCGCAGGGGTAATACTGAAGCTTTCTTT.

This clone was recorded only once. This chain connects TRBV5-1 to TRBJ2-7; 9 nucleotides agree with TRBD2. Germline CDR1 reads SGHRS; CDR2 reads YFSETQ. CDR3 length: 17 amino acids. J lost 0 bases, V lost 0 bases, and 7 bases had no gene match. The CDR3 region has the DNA TGCGCCAGCAGCTTGGGGCTAGCGGGACGCAACTCCTACGAGCAGTACTTC. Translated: CASSLGLAGRNSYEQYF.

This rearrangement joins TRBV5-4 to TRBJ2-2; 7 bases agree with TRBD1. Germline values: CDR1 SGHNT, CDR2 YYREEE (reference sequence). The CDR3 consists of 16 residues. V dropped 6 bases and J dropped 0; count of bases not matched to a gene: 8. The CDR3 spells CASTTPGTANTGELFF. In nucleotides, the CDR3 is TGTGCCAGCACCACCCCCGGGACAGCGAACACCGGGGAGCTGTTTTTT.

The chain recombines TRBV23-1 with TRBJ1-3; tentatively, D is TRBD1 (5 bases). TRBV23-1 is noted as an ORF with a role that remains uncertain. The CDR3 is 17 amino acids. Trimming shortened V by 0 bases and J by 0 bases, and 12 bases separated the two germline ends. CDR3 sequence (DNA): TGCGCCAGCAGTCAATCGTGGGGCTCGGACTCTGGAAACACCATATATTTT. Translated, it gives CASSQSWGSDSGNTIYF.

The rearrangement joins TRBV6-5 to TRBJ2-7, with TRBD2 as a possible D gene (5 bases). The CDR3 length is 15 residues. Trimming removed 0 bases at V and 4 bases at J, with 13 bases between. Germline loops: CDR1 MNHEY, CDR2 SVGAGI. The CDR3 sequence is CASSYSTPRRYEQYF. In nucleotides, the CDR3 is TGTGCCAGCAGTTACTCGACGCCGCGGAGGTACGAGCAGTACTTC.

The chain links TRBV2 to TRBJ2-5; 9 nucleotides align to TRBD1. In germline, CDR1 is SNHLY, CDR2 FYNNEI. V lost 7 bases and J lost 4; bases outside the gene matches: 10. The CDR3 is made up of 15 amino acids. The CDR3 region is CASNPEQGAGETQYF. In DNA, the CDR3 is TGTGCCAGCAACCCAGAACAGGGGGCCGGAGAGACCCAGTACTTC.

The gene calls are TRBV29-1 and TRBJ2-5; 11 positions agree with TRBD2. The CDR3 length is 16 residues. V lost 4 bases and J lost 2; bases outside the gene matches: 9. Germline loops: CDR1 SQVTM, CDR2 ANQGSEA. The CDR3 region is CSVVLAGGPSQETQYF. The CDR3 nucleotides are TGCAGCGTTGTGTTAGCGGGAGGGCCGAGTCAAGAGACCCAGTACTTC.

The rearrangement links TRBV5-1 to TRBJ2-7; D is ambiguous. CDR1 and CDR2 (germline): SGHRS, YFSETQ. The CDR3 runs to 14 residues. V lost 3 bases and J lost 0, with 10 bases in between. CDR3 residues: CASSSESGSYEQYF. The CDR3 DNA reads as TGCGCCAGCAGCTCGGAATCGGGCTCCTACGAGCAGTACTTC.

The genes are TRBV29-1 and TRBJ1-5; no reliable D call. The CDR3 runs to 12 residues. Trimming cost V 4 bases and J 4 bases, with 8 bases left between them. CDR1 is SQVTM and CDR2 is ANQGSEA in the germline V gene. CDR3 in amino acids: CSVGHLNQPQHF. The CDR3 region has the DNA TGCAGCGTTGGACATCTGAATCAGCCCCAGCATTTT.